The 29 T cell receptor beta chains presented below share a single source sample, sequenced in a study of a mutant IDH1 vaccine in newly diagnosed glioma. Their antigens are not known. Data came from immunoSEQ multiplex PCR; TCRdb stores just in-frame clones and leaves some out. The table records approximately 64,000 clones, about 81% of them present only once. Time point indicated: week 11, during vaccination. Topical imiquimod was applied with each vaccine dose, which held 300 ug of mutant IDH1 20-mer peptide. The sample consisted of PBMCs, taken from a glioma patient whose treatment included an IDH1 peptide vaccine. These receptor sequences come from a woman between 45 and 60 years old with glioma.

This rearrangement joins TRBV6-5 to TRBJ1-4; D uncertain. CDR1 and CDR2 from the germline V gene are MNHEY and SVGAGI. Between the trimmed V and J ends, which lost 6 bases and 8 bases, there was a span of 10 bases. The CDR3 covers 12 residues. The CDR3: CASSRYKEKLFF. CDR3 bases: TGTGCCAGCAGCCGTTACAAGGAAAAACTGTTTTTT.

This clone has only a few counts. The genes are TRBV9 and TRBJ1-6, with unresolved D. CDR1 is SGDLS and CDR2 is YYNGEE in the germline V gene. V lost 4 bases to trimming and J lost 11 bases, with 10 bases between them. This CDR3 region has 12 residues. For the CDR3, the DNA is TGTGCCAGCAGCCCCCTCGCTGCACCCCTCCACTTT. This encodes CASSPLAAPLHF.

The chain uses TRBV9 and TRBJ1-1; D gene ambiguous. The CDR3 has 14 residues. CDR1 and CDR2 (germline): SGDLS, YYNGEE. V gave up 4 bases and J gave up 1 base, with 11 bases separating them. CDR3 coding DNA: TGTGCCAGCAGCCCCCGGCGGGAGAACACTGAAGCTTTCTTT. Translation: CASSPRRENTEAFF.

V and J are TRBV4-2 and TRBJ2-5; D may be TRBD1 or TRBD2 (5 bases each). Between the trimmed V and J ends, which lost 0 bases and 5 bases, there was a span of 13 bases. The CDR3 is 15 residues long. CDR1 and CDR2 from the germline V gene are LGHNA and YNFKEQ. The CDR3 coding sequence is TGTGCCAGCAGCCAAGATATGTCGGGGCCGGAGACCCAGTACTTC. Amino acid sequence: CASSQDMSGPETQYF.

V gene TRBV9 combines with J gene TRBJ2-7; no clear D. The germline CDR1 and CDR2 sequences are SGDLS and YYNGEE. Between the trimmed V and J ends, which lost 3 bases and 5 bases, there was a span of 9 bases. There are 12 residues in the CDR3. The CDR3 here is CASSAAEDEQYF. DNA for the CDR3: TGTGCCAGCAGCGCCGCCGAAGACGAGCAGTACTTC.

This clone was counted only a few times. The genes are TRBV2 and TRBJ1-1, with 9 bases identical to TRBD1. V lost 2 bases, J lost 1 base, and 5 bases stayed unmatched. This CDR3 comprises 16 residues. The V gene's germline CDR1 is SNHLY and CDR2 FYNNEI. The CDR3 loop reads CASSERQGVGNTEAFF. CDR3 in DNA: TGTGCCAGCAGTGAAAGACAGGGGGTAGGGAACACTGAAGCTTTCTTT. Drawing the rest from reference TRBV2 and TRBJ1-1, the complete variable domain is EPEVTQTPSHQVTQMGQEVILRCVPISNHLYFYWYRQILGQKVEFLVSFYNNEISEKSEIFDDQFSVERPDGSNFTLKIRSTKLEDSAMYFCASSERQGVGNTEAFFGQGTRLTVV.

CDR3 amino acids: CASSQELAGASPRFF. CDR3 DNA: TGCGCCAGCAGCCAAGAACTAGCGGGGGCCTCCCCTCGGTTCTTC. J is TRBJ2-1 and V is TRBV4-3; 11 bases align to TRBD2. Germline CDR1 and CDR2: LGHNA and YSLEER. The CDR3 totals 15 residues. V gave up 0 bases and J gave up 15 bases; unmatched junction bases: 10.

The chain joins TRBV2 to TRBJ2-7; D possibly corresponds to TRBD2 (6 bases). In germline, CDR1 is SNHLY, CDR2 FYNNEI. V lost 6 bases and J 4 bases, leaving 13 bases between the germline ends. CDR3 size: 13 residues. CDR3 sequence reads: CASSLGLPYEQYF. CDR3 nucleotides: TGTGCCAGCAGCCTGGGACTCCCGTACGAGCAGTACTTC. Combining the CDR3 with reference TRBV2 and TRBJ2-7 gives the whole variable domain EPEVTQTPSHQVTQMGQEVILRCVPISNHLYFYWYRQILGQKVEFLVSFYNNEISEKSEIFDDQFSVERPDGSNFTLKIRSTKLEDSAMYFCASSLGLPYEQYFGPGTRLTVT.

This clone has just a few counts. The chain links TRBV6-5 to TRBJ1-1, with 7 bases fitting TRBD1. CDR3 length equals 13 residues. Trimming at V came to 8 bases and at J to 1 base, leaving 4 bases not matched to a gene. CDR1 is MNHEY and CDR2 is SVGAGI in the germline V gene. CDR3 residues: CASGRTGNTEAFF. For the CDR3, the DNA is TGTGCCAGCGGTAGGACAGGGAACACTGAAGCTTTCTTT.

The chain has TRBV6-1 and TRBJ2-1; no definite D call. The V gene's germline CDR1 is MNHNS and CDR2 SASEGT. Trimming took off 2 bases at V and 7 bases at J, with 6 bases between the two ends. This CDR3 is 12 amino acids long. CDR3 residues: CASSEFVNEQFF. The CDR3 DNA reads as TGTGCCAGCAGTGAATTTGTGAATGAGCAGTTCTTC.

This clone was counted only a few times. The chain uses TRBV6-1 and TRBJ1-2; D gene unclear. CDR3 length equals 11 residues. The ends were cut back, 7 bases at V and 7 bases at J, with 10 bases in the middle. Looked up from germline, CDR1 is MNHNS and CDR2 is SASEGT. The CDR3 sequence: CASTGLSGYTF. CDR3 DNA: TGTGCCAGCACTGGTCTGTCTGGCTACACCTTC.

The V and J genes are TRBV6-5 and TRBJ2-5; 10 bases fit TRBD1. The CDR3 runs 15 residues. With 6 bases clipped from V and 4 bases from J, the junction kept 8 bases outside the gene matches. The germline V gene encodes CDR1 MNHEY and CDR2 SVGAGI. As DNA, the CDR3 is TGTGCCAGCAGCCCCGGGACAGGGGCAGCAGAGACCCAGTACTTC. Amino acid sequence: CASSPGTGAAETQYF.

V is TRBV7-9 and J is TRBJ2-7; D is possibly TRBD2 (6 bases). This CDR3 is 12 amino acids long. Per germline, CDR1 SEHNR and CDR2 FQNEAQ (reference sequence). Between the trimmed V and J ends, which lost 1 base and 6 bases, there was a span of 7 bases. CDR3 region: CASSLGLGEQYF. DNA for the CDR3: TGTGCCAGCAGCTTAGGACTAGGCGAGCAGTACTTC.

This clone came up a few times. V is TRBV5-6 and J is TRBJ2-3; 8 bases are shared with TRBD1. The CDR3 spans 17 residues. The V and J ends lost 2 bases and 3 bases, in that order; junction bases with no gene match: 11. Germline V lookup: CDR1 SGHDT, CDR2 YYEEEE. The CDR3 nucleotides read TGTGCCAGCAGCTTACCGATCGGGACAGGTAGAACAGATACGCAGTATTTT. It is translated as CASSLPIGTGRTDTQYF.

The chain combines TRBV6-6 with TRBJ2-2; D is perhaps TRBD2 (5 bases). V dropped 6 bases and J dropped 6 bases, with 14 bases sitting between them. In germline, CDR1 is MNHNY, CDR2 SVGAGI (reference sequence). The CDR3 totals 14 residues. The CDR3 spells CASSKERGAGELFF. In DNA, the CDR3 is TGTGCCAGCAGCAAAGAACGGGGTGCCGGGGAGCTGTTTTTT.

This clone showed up just a few times. The rearrangement uses TRBV14 and TRBJ1-1, with TRBD1 as a possible D gene (5 bases). Trimming left V 6 bases short and J 1 base short, with 9 bases between. The CDR3 is made up of 13 amino acids. Germline-derived CDR1 and CDR2 are SGHDN and FVKESK. The CDR3: CASRPQGNTEAFF. CDR3 DNA sequence: TGTGCCAGCAGGCCCCAGGGGAACACTGAAGCTTTCTTT.

The J gene is TRBJ1-2, the V gene TRBV6-4; D gene unclear. Deletions cut 9 bases from V and 6 bases from J, with 11 bases between. The germline V gene has CDR1 MRHNA and CDR2 SNTAGT. CDR3 length: 11 amino acids. The CDR3 region is CARGNSDGYTF. CDR3 nucleotides: TGTGCCAGAGGGAACAGCGATGGCTACACCTTC.

This sequence joins TRBV29-1 and TRBJ2-5; D call uncertain. This CDR3 comprises 13 residues. V was clipped by 6 bases and J by 6 bases, with 17 bases between them. Germline CDR1 and CDR2: SQVTM and ANQGSEA. The CDR3 DNA is TGCAGCGTCGTAACACGGAACTCCCAGACCCAGTACTTC. It specifies CSVVTRNSQTQYF. Filled out from reference TRBV29-1 and TRBJ2-5, the complete variable domain reads SAVISQKPSRDICQRGTSLTIQCQVDSQVTMMFWYRQQPGQSLTLIATANQGSEATYESGFVIDKFPISRPNLTFSTLTVSNMSPEDSSIYLCSVVTRNSQTQYFGPGTRLLVL.

V is TRBV9 and J is TRBJ2-5; no clear D. The V and J ends lost 0 bases and 1 base respectively, with 10 bases between them. Germline V gene sequence: CDR1 SGDLS, CDR2 YYNGEE. This CDR3 is 15 amino acids long. CDR3 nucleotides: TGTGCCAGCAGCGTAGGTTCCATTGGCCAAGAGACCCAGTACTTC. As protein: CASSVGSIGQETQYF.

The CDR3 reads CASSRGQNYEQYF. The CDR3 DNA reads as TGTGCCAGCAGCCGCGGACAGAACTACGAGCAGTACTTC. This sequence joins TRBV6-6 and TRBJ2-7, with TRBD1 as a possible D gene (6 bases). Germline V gene data show CDR1 as MNHNY and CDR2 as SVGAGI (reference sequence). There are 13 residues in the CDR3. V was trimmed by 6 bases and J by 3 bases, leaving 12 bases between them.

V gene TRBV9 combines with J gene TRBJ1-1; tentatively, D is TRBD1 (6 bases). The length of the CDR3 is 13 residues. Trimming cost V 4 bases and J 6 bases, with 13 bases left between them. Germline CDR1 reads SGDLS; CDR2 reads YYNGEE. This CDR3 reads CASSPGGRSEAFF. The CDR3 bases are TGTGCCAGCAGCCCTGGGGGGCGATCTGAAGCTTTCTTT.

This clone came up once. This chain uses TRBV15 with TRBJ1-1, with D uncertain. This CDR3 spans 14 amino acids. Per germline, CDR1 LNHNV and CDR2 YYDKDF (reference sequence). Trimming removed 0 bases from V and 6 bases from J, with 11 bases in between. CDR3 sequence reads: CATSRDPLHPEAFF. The DNA for the CDR3 is TGTGCCACCAGCAGAGACCCCCTCCATCCTGAAGCTTTCTTT.

V and J are TRBV7-2 and TRBJ2-5, with 8 bases aligning to TRBD2. This CDR3 is built from 16 residues. Germline CDR1 and CDR2: SGHTA and FQGNSA. With 5 bases clipped from V and 3 bases from J, the junction kept 11 bases outside the gene matches. CDR3 nucleotides: TGTGCCAGCAGCCTCCCCCTCGCGGGGGGTAAAGAGACCCAGTACTTC. It codes for CASSLPLAGGKETQYF.

A few counts support this clone. The genes are TRBV5-6 and TRBJ2-5; 12 nucleotides line up with TRBD2. The germline gives CDR1 SGHDT, CDR2 YYEEEE. Losses at the gene ends were 0 bases for V and 7 bases for J; bases not matched to a gene: 4. The length of the CDR3 is 15 residues. The CDR3 spells CASSLAPSGGGTQYF. The CDR3 DNA is TGTGCCAGCAGCTTGGCGCCTAGCGGGGGGGGGACCCAGTACTTC.

This chain links TRBV27 with TRBJ2-7; no clear D. The CDR3 spans 15 residues. Trimming shortened V by 0 bases and J by 0 bases, and 9 bases separated the two germline ends. The germline V gene has CDR1 MNHEY and CDR2 SMNVEV (reference sequence). Written as DNA, the CDR3 is TGTGCCAGCAGTTTATCGAGAGGTACCTCCTACGAGCAGTACTTC. Its protein is CASSLSRGTSYEQYF.

The chain couples TRBV18 to TRBJ1-2; D perhaps matches TRBD1 (6 bases). V gave up 4 bases and J gave up 8 bases, with 17 bases separating them. The CDR3 extends over 14 amino acids. Germline loops: CDR1 KGHSH, CDR2 LQKENI. Here the CDR3 DNA reads TGTGCCAGCTCACAGACAGGATATGGGGCGGGCTACACCTTC. It specifies CASSQTGYGAGYTF.

V usage is TRBV9 and J usage is TRBJ2-1; 9 bases fit TRBD2. V was pared by 3 bases and J by 5 bases, with 9 bases of the junction left unmatched. The CDR3 loop spans 16 amino acids. Germline V lookup: CDR1 SGDLS, CDR2 YYNGEE. CDR3 nucleotides: TGTGCCAGCAGCGGCGGGGGGGCAGAATTCCACAATGAGCAGTTCTTC. Its protein product is CASSGGGAEFHNEQFF. Full variable domain (outside the CDR3, taken from reference TRBV9 and TRBJ2-1): DSGVTQTPKHLITATGQRVTLRCSPRSGDLSVYWYQQSLDQGLQFLIQYYNGEERAKGNILERFSAQQFPDLHSELNLSSLELGDSALYFCASSGGGAEFHNEQFFGPGTRLTVL.

This chain uses TRBV19 with TRBJ2-7; a weak D match, TRBD2 (6 bases). V dropped 3 bases and J dropped 4 bases, with 10 bases sitting between them. The CDR3 sequence is 13 residues long. Germline assignment: CDR1 LNHDA and CDR2 SQIVND (reference sequence). The CDR3 DNA reads TGTGCCAGTAGTATTGGAGGGGAGTACGAGCAGTACTTC. It specifies CASSIGGEYEQYF.

J is TRBJ1-3 and V is TRBV15; D might be TRBD1 (5 bases). CDR1 and CDR2 from the germline V gene are LNHNV and YYDKDF (reference sequence). Deletions cut 3 bases from V and 0 bases from J, with 9 bases between. The CDR3 spans 15 residues. The CDR3 region is CATSRGGTSGNTIYF. Here the CDR3 DNA reads TGTGCCACCAGCAGGGGAGGGACCTCTGGAAACACCATATATTTT.